These T cell receptor beta chains were read from a single sample in a study of human thymus T cells. Generated by immunoSEQ multiplex PCR, the TCRdb table keeps only in-frame clones and is missing some. The repertoire holds about 130,000 clones, around 96% seen once, with around 0.022% in the top ten. The sample taken for sequencing was thymus tissue. The receptors shown here come from a boy younger than two with a congenital heart defect but otherwise immunologically healthy. The CDR3 runs from the conserved cysteine through the conserved F or W. D genes are given only for firm matches. Not every row has a clone size; where given, it reads once, few, many or a size class.

TRBV7-2	-	TRBJ1-4	TRBD1	CASSPGQDYATNEKLFF	TGTGCCAGCAGCCCTGGACAGGATTATGCAACTAATGAAAAACTGTTTTTT
TRBV5-6	once	TRBJ2-1	-	CASSPPGVTAYNEQFF	TGTGCCAGCAGCCCGCCCGGGGTTACCGCCTACAATGAGCAGTTCTTC
TRBV7-8	-	TRBJ2-5	-	CASRSRGIGEETQYF	TGTGCCAGCAGATCCCGGGGCATCGGGGAAGAGACCCAGTACTTC
TRBV10-3	-	TRBJ1-1	-	CAISPEEGIVSTEAFF	TGTGCCATCAGTCCCGAGGAGGGAATAGTGAGCACTGAAGCTTTCTTT
TRBV12-5	once	TRBJ1-6	TRBD1	CASGIGQGKRLSYLLHF	TGTGCTAGTGGTATTGGACAGGGGAAAAGATTATCCTACCTCCTCCACTTT
TRBV2	-	TRBJ1-2	TRBD1	CASSDSMAGQGDYYGYTF	TGTGCCAGCAGTGACTCGATGGCAGGACAGGGGGATTATTATGGCTACACCTTC
TRBV6-6	-	TRBJ1-5	-	CASSTRGGPQPQHF	TGTGCCAGCAGCACGAGGGGGGGCCCGCAGCCCCAGCATTTT
TRBV12-5	-	TRBJ2-3	TRBD2	CASGPRTSGGAGDTQYF	TGTGCTAGTGGTCCCCGGACTAGCGGGGGGGCTGGAGATACGCAGTATTTT
TRBV5-4	-	TRBJ2-3	TRBD2	CASSSQIGLAGGPTDTQYF	TGTGCCAGCAGCTCGCAAATAGGACTAGCGGGGGGTCCTACAGATACGCAGTATTTT
TRBV4-1	-	TRBJ1-5	TRBD1	CASSQAGGTGRYQPQHF	TGCGCCAGCAGCCAAGCAGGGGGGACAGGACGGTATCAGCCCCAGCATTTT
TRBV7-2	-	TRBJ2-7	-	CASSFGGPEVYEQYF	TGTGCCAGCAGCTTTGGGGGGCCGGAGGTCTACGAGCAGTACTTC